This T cell receptor (beta chain) is from a study of blood T cell repertoires in COVID-19. Turning to the study itself: Two negative PCRs, clearance, or symptom resolution were required of recovered Cohort 3 donors. Samples came from the United States, Italy and Spain, spanning acute and convalescent COVID-19.

Self-reported history from a screening survey and questionnaire set each donor's cohort. Germline V gene sequence: CDR1 LGHNA, CDR2 YSLEER. This CDR3 comprises 13 residues. V lost 1 base and J lost 2, with 6 bases in between. Clones were sequenced by immunoSEQ multiplex PCR, and TCRdb holds only the in-frame ones, with some missing. The data contain around 140,000 clones, roughly 84% of them singletons. The chain is built from TRBV4-3 and TRBJ2-7; D remains ambiguous. The TCR was taken from a man between 45 and 60 years old in a cohort exposed to, infected with or recovered from COVID-19 (not recorded which). Sequencing was carried out using PBMCs or T cells enriched from blood (not recorded which). The CDR3 DNA is TGCGCCAGCAGCCAAGCGTTAACCTACGAGCAGTACTTC. Protein product: CASSQALTYEQYF.